One and the same sample provided the 19 T cell receptor beta chains below, sequenced in a study of T cell repertoires in cytomegalovirus infection. The antigens of these receptors remain unknown. TCRdb reanalysed the reads using MiXCR and keeps one entry per CDR3 protein. The top ten hold 15% to 20% of the sample, which has roughly 700,000 distinct CDR3 sequences, roughly 33% seen once. Sequencing was performed on cultured PBMCs, taken from culture after CMV antigen stimulation. All receptors derive from a human donor in good health (CMV status not recorded). Some clones in this sample may be carry-over from other donors' samples.

CDR3 DNA sequence: TGCAGTGCTAGAGAGTGGTCTAGCGGACACAATGAGCAGTTCTTC. This gives the protein CSAREWSSGHNEQFF. The chain joins TRBV20-1 to TRBJ2-1, with 7 nucleotides matching TRBD2. V was clipped by 0 bases and J by 5 bases; unmatched bases: 7. CDR1 and CDR2 (germline): DFQATT, SNEGSKA (reference sequence). CDR3 length: 15 residues.

There are a few counts of this clonotype. The gene calls are TRBV6-8 and TRBJ2-2; D remains ambiguous. CDR1 is MNHGY and CDR2 is SAAAGT in the germline V gene. This CDR3 comprises 14 residues. V lost 10 bases and J 1 base, leaving 13 bases between the germline ends. This chain's CDR3 is CATAALLNTGELFF. The CDR3 DNA sequence: TGTGCCACCGCCGCGCTCTTGAACACCGGGGAGCTGTTTTTT.

The rearrangement joins TRBV12-3 or TRBV12-4 to TRBJ1-1; 7 bases align to TRBD1. Losses at the gene ends were 5 bases for V and 7 bases for J; bases not matched to a gene: 4. The CDR3 loop spans 12 amino acids. CDR3 sequence (DNA): TGTGCCAGCAGTCTCAGGGGGATTGAAGCTTTCTTT. It is translated as CASSLRGIEAFF.

V gene TRBV20-1 combines with J gene TRBJ2-3; TRBD2 aligns across 7 bases. V lost 6 bases and J lost 2; bases outside the gene matches: 8. The CDR3 covers 14 residues. Germline-derived CDR1 and CDR2 are DFQATT and SNEGSKA (reference sequence). The DNA for the CDR3 is TGCAGTGCCCCCCGTGGGAGGGACACAGATACGCAGTATTTT. Encoded protein: CSAPRGRDTDTQYF.

The chain combines TRBV7-9 with TRBJ1-2, with TRBD1 as a possible D gene (6 bases). Germline V gene data show CDR1 as SEHNR and CDR2 as FQNEAQ (reference sequence). There are 14 residues in the CDR3. Between the trimmed V and J ends, which lost 5 bases and 3 bases, there was a span of 13 bases. The CDR3 region is CASSENRGDYGYTF. The CDR3 DNA sequence: TGTGCCAGCAGCGAGAATAGGGGGGACTATGGCTACACCTTC.

This chain links TRBV20-1 with TRBJ2-7, with 7 bases that match TRBD2. Trimming took 3 bases from V and 0 from J; bases not matched to a gene: 8. There are 15 residues in the CDR3. Germline V gene sequence: CDR1 DFQATT, CDR2 SNEGSKA (reference sequence). The CDR3 DNA sequence: TGCAGTGCTAGTAGCAACCGCGGGGGCTCCTACGAGCAGTACTTC. Amino acid sequence: CSASSNRGGSYEQYF.

This clonotype came up a few times. The genes are TRBV7-6 and TRBJ2-1, with D possibly being TRBD1 (6 bases). The CDR3 totals 13 residues. The germline V gene encodes CDR1 SGHVS and CDR2 FNYEAQ. The V and J ends lost 3 bases and 5 bases respectively, with 8 bases between them. CDR3 in DNA: TGTGCCAGCAGCTTCGCAGGGGACAATGAGCAGTTCTTC. This codes for CASSFAGDNEQFF.

This clonotype was seen only a few times. V and J are TRBV7-8 and TRBJ1-1; D perhaps matches TRBD1 (5 bases). Between the trimmed V and J ends, which lost 10 bases and 1 base, there was a span of 16 bases. The CDR3 consists of 14 residues. The germline V gene has CDR1 SGHVS and CDR2 FQNEAQ. As DNA, the CDR3 is TGTGCCATTTCTGGGGGGAGTAAGAACACTGAAGCTTTCTTT. Translated: CAISGGSKNTEAFF.

This clonotype turned up a few times. This chain links TRBV19 with TRBJ2-3; 8 bases fit TRBD1. After removal of 5 bases from V and 4 bases from J, the junction contained 8 bases not matched to a gene. Germline CDR1 is LNHDA and CDR2 is SQIVND (reference sequence). The CDR3 has 15 amino acids. The CDR3 spells CASSYSDRVPDTQYF. CDR3 nucleotide sequence: TGTGCCAGTAGTTACTCGGACAGGGTTCCAGATACGCAGTATTTT.

This clonotype was detected only a few times. J is TRBJ2-1 and V is TRBV4-1; 11 positions match TRBD1. After removal of 4 bases from V and 3 bases from J, the junction contained 14 bases not matched to a gene. The germline V gene encodes CDR1 MGHRA and CDR2 YSYEKL. CDR3 length: 19 residues. CDR3 nucleotide sequence: TGCGCCAGCAGCCCCCGGGGTGGACCGGGACAGGGGGTCTACAATGAGCAGTTCTTC. As protein: CASSPRGGPGQGVYNEQFF.

This clonotype showed up many times. The V gene is TRBV7-2, the J gene TRBJ1-6; the match to TRBD1 covers 8 bases. In germline, CDR1 is SGHTA, CDR2 FQGNSA. CDR3 length: 16 amino acids. V lost 0 bases, J lost 11 bases, and 9 bases stayed unmatched. CDR3 coding DNA: TGTGCCAGCAGCTTAGCGATCGGACAGGGAACGACACCCCTCCACTTT. The encoded protein is CASSLAIGQGTTPLHF.

The rearrangement joins TRBV7-2 to TRBJ2-2; D gene uncertain. This CDR3 region has 14 residues. CDR1 is SGHTA, CDR2 FQGNSA, per germline. Trimming took off 3 bases at V and 7 bases at J, with 12 bases between the two ends. CDR3 sequence reads: CASSFAQVVGELFF. The CDR3 nucleotides are TGTGCCAGCAGCTTCGCCCAGGTGGTCGGGGAGCTGTTTTTT.

The rearrangement joins TRBV15 to TRBJ1-1; D call uncertain. This CDR3 is 14 amino acids long. CDR1 is LNHNV and CDR2 is YYDKDF in the germline V gene (reference sequence). Trimming removed 8 bases from V and 3 bases from J, with 16 bases in between. The CDR3 protein is CATGPQRRDTEAFF. The CDR3 nucleotides are TGTGCCACCGGACCCCAGAGGCGTGACACTGAAGCTTTCTTT. The full variable domain, in which reference TRBV15 and TRBJ1-1 provide the parts outside the CDR3, is DAMVIQNPRYQVTQFGKPVTLSCSQTLNHNVMYWYQQKSSQAPKLLFHYYDKDFNNEADTPDNFQSRRPNTSFCFLDIRSPGLGDTAMYLCATGPQRRDTEAFFGQGTRLTVV.

The CDR3 reads CASKKGGNTDTQYF. The CDR3 DNA is TGCGCCAGCAAAAAAGGGGGAAACACAGATACGCAGTATTTT. The chain joins TRBV5-1 to TRBJ2-3; a weak D match, TRBD1 (6 bases). V lost 6 bases to trimming and J lost 2 bases, with 13 bases between them. Germline-derived CDR1 and CDR2 are SGHRS and YFSETQ. This CDR3 region has 14 residues. Complete variable domain (other parts from reference TRBV5-1 and TRBJ2-3): KAGVTQTPRYLIKTRGQQVTLSCSPISGHRSVSWYQQTPGQGLQFLFEYFSETQRNKGNFPGRFSGRQFSNSRSEMNVSTLELGDSALYLCASKKGGNTDTQYFGPGTRLTVL.

This chain joins TRBV7-6 and TRBJ1-5; 7 nucleotides agree with TRBD1. This CDR3 has 16 amino acids. Trimming at V came to 5 bases and at J to 5 bases, leaving 12 bases not matched to a gene. CDR1 and CDR2 (germline): SGHVS, FNYEAQ. The CDR3 spells CASSPGQAGADQPQHF. CDR3 coding DNA: TGTGCCAGCAGCCCAGGACAGGCCGGGGCAGATCAGCCCCAGCATTTT.

The chain joins TRBV6-6 to TRBJ2-3; TRBD2 agrees at 8 bases. Germline V CDR1 and CDR2: MNHNY, SVGAGI (reference sequence). With 0 bases clipped from V and 4 bases from J, the junction kept 12 bases outside the gene matches. CDR3 length: 18 amino acids. The CDR3 nucleotides are TGTGCCAGCAGTTACTCGACCCTCGGGGGGGGGTCCTCAGATACGCAGTATTTT. Its translation: CASSYSTLGGGSSDTQYF.

This clonotype was seen many times. This chain joins TRBV28 and TRBJ2-2; D might be TRBD2 (6 bases). The V gene lost 10 bases and the J gene lost 4 bases, with 13 bases spanning the gap. The V gene's germline CDR1 is MDHEN and CDR2 SYDVKM. The CDR3 is made up of 13 amino acids. CDR3: CATGTRPTGELFF. CDR3 sequence (DNA): TGTGCCACCGGGACTCGGCCCACCGGGGAGCTGTTTTTT.

The V gene is TRBV20-1, the J gene TRBJ1-2, with D unresolved. CDR1 and CDR2 (germline): DFQATT, SNEGSKA (reference sequence). The CDR3 extends over 16 amino acids. V was cut by 6 bases and J by 2 bases, with 22 bases left in between. The CDR3 loop reads CSAAVPLVVNNYGYTF. The CDR3 DNA is TGCAGTGCAGCCGTGCCCCTCGTCGTGAACAACTATGGCTACACCTTC.

This clonotype was counted a few times. The chain is built from TRBV12-5 and TRBJ2-1, with TRBD2 matching over 7 bases. With V trimmed by 6 bases and J by 4 bases, 15 bases remained unmatched. The CDR3 covers 17 residues. The germline V gene encodes CDR1 LGHNT and CDR2 FRNRAP. CDR3 region: CASGLFPAGVEYNEQFF. In DNA form, the CDR3 reads TGTGCTAGTGGGTTGTTCCCCGCGGGGGTTGAGTACAATGAGCAGTTCTTC. Looking up the rest from reference TRBV12-5 and TRBJ2-1 gives the full variable domain: DARVTQTPRHKVTEMGQEVTMRCQPILGHNTVFWYRQTMMQGLELLAYFRNRAPLDDSGMPKDRFSAEMPDATLATLKIQPSEPRDSAVYFCASGLFPAGVEYNEQFFGPGTRLTVL.